Following are 2 T cell receptor beta chains from one sample sequenced in a study of shared clonotypes between healthy human individuals. Sequencing was performed with immunoSEQ multiplex PCR; in TCRdb, only in-frame clones are kept and a portion is missing. The sample yields about 1.1 million clones, about four fifths seen once. Sequencing input: memory CD4+ T cells from PBMCs. The subset is: CD45RA-negative fraction. All receptors derive from a man in his late teens or twenties in good health. Some clones in this sample may be carry-over from other donors' samples.

The V gene is TRBV5-1, the J gene TRBJ1-1; 10 bases line up with TRBD1. Germline V gene data show CDR1 as SGHRS and CDR2 as YFSETQ. The V gene end was trimmed by 4 bases and the J gene end by 4 bases; junction bases not matched to a gene: 7. This CDR3 region has 15 residues. CDR3 residues: CASSQDRGYSTEAFF. CDR3 nucleotides: TGCGCCAGCAGCCAGGACAGGGGGTATAGCACTGAAGCTTTCTTT.

The chain is built from TRBV5-4 and TRBJ2-3, with a weak D call TRBD2 (5 bases). This CDR3 comprises 14 residues. Deletions cut 4 bases from V and 6 bases from J, with 15 bases between. The germline gives CDR1 SGHNT, CDR2 YYREEE (reference sequence). CDR3 sequence reads: CASSATSTFDTQYF. The CDR3 nucleotides read TGTGCCAGCAGCGCTACTAGTACGTTCGATACGCAGTATTTT.